Each of the 7 T cell receptor beta chains below was sequenced from the same sample in a study of blood T cell repertoires in COVID-19. TCRdb keeps only in-frame clones here, not all; method: immunoSEQ multiplex PCR. The table shows 100,000 to 120,000 clones, with over 65% occurring only once. The sample comprised peripheral blood. Receptors were obtained from a middle-aged woman with acute or convalescent COVID-19.

Only one count was recorded for this clone. The chain carries TRBV27 and TRBJ2-2; D perhaps matches TRBD1 (6 bases). Germline lookup yields CDR1 MNHEY and CDR2 SMNVEV (reference sequence). The CDR3 consists of 16 residues. The V gene lost 5 bases and the J gene lost 7 bases, with 20 bases spanning the gap. The CDR3 spells CASSTILQGGGGELFF. The CDR3 DNA sequence: TGTGCCAGCAGTACCATACTACAGGGTGGTGGCGGGGAGCTGTTTTTT.

This clone was seen only once. The J gene is TRBJ2-5, the V gene TRBV9; D gene uncertain. Germline V gene sequence: CDR1 SGDLS, CDR2 YYNGEE. The ends were cut back, 1 base at V and 1 base at J, with 8 bases in the middle. CDR3 length equals 14 residues. The CDR3 here is CASSVYAGQETQYF. In DNA, the CDR3 is TGTGCCAGCAGCGTATATGCAGGCCAAGAGACCCAGTACTTC.

This clone was observed a handful of times. The V call is TRBV5-1, the J call TRBJ1-2, with 8 nucleotides matching TRBD1. Per the germline V gene, CDR1 is SGHRS and CDR2 is YFSETQ. This CDR3 is built from 15 residues. The V gene end was trimmed by 5 bases and the J gene end by 4 bases; junction bases not matched to a gene: 10. CDR3 in DNA: TGCGCCAGCAGATCGTTAGACAGGGGATTCTATGGCTACACCTTC. It translates to CASRSLDRGFYGYTF.

CDR3 nucleotide sequence: TGTGCCAGTAGTCCGGACAGGAATAATTCACCCCTCCACTTT. This gives the protein CASSPDRNNSPLHF. This rearrangement joins TRBV19 to TRBJ1-6; 7 nucleotides match TRBD1. CDR1 and CDR2 (germline): LNHDA, SQIVND (reference sequence). V lost 5 bases, J lost 5 bases, and 3 bases stayed unmatched. This CDR3 has 14 residues.

The sample holds a few counts of this clone. The V gene is TRBV5-1, the J gene TRBJ2-1, with D tentatively TRBD2 (5 bases). The V gene's germline CDR1 is SGHRS and CDR2 YFSETQ. Trimming removed 0 bases from V and 10 bases from J, with 11 bases in between. The CDR3 is 13 amino acids. In DNA form, the CDR3 reads TGCGCCAGCAGCTTGGGGACTGTAAGGGAGCAGTTCTTC. Its translation: CASSLGTVREQFF.

The chain uses TRBV3-1 (or the pseudogene TRBV3-2) and TRBJ2-7; a possible D gene is TRBD1 (6 bases). Germline assignment: CDR1 LGHDT and CDR2 YNNKEL (reference sequence). V shed 3 bases and J shed 5 bases, with 14 bases lying between them. The CDR3 totals 14 residues. DNA of the CDR3: TGTGCCAGCAGCCACTGGGACAACCAGCACGAGCAGTACTTC. Its translation: CASSHWDNQHEQYF.

This clone has only one observation. The CDR3 protein is CASSYSRQGEQPQHF. The CDR3 DNA sequence: TGTGCCAGCAGTTACTCGAGACAGGGGGAGCAGCCCCAGCATTTT. The V call is TRBV6-6, the J call TRBJ1-5; 9 nucleotides agree with TRBD1. CDR3 length: 15 amino acids. Germline trimming cut 0 bases from V and 7 bases from J; bases unmatched to any gene: 4. Per germline, CDR1 MNHNY and CDR2 SVGAGI (reference sequence).